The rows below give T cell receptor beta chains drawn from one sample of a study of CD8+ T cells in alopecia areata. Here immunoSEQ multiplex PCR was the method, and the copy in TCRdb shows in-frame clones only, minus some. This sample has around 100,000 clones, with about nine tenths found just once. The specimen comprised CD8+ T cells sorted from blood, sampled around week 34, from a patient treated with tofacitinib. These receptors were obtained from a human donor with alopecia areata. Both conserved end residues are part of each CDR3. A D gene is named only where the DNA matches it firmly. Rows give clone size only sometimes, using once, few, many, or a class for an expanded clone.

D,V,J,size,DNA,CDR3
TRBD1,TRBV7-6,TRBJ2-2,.,TGTGCCAGCAGCGCCGGGACAGCCGCGAACACCGGGGAGCTGTTTTTT,CASSAGTAANTGELFF
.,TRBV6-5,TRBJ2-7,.,TGTGCCAGCAGTTACTCGGTAGACTACGAGCAGTACTTC,CASSYSVDYEQYF
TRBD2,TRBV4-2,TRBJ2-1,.,TGTGCCAGCAGCCAAGATGAAGCTCCGGGACTAGCGGCATACAATGAGCAGTTCTTC,CASSQDEAPGLAAYNEQFF
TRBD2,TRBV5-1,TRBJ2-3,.,TGCGCCAGCAGCTTCCGCGCTGACTACACCACTAGCGGGGAGGGCACAGATACGCAGTATTTT,CASSFRADYTTSGEGTDTQYF
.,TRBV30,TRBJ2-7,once,TGTGCCTGGAGGATAACAGAGCAGTACTTC,CAWRITEQYF
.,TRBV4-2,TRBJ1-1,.,TGTGCCAGCAGCCCCACGGTCAGGGGGAACACTGAAGCTTTCTTT,CASSPTVRGNTEAFF
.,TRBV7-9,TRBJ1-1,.,TGTGCCAGCAGCTCGGAATTTCTTGGTGAAGCTTTCTTT,CASSSEFLGEAFF
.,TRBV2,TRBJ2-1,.,TGTGCCAGACTCTCGGGGGATTACAATGAGCAGTTCTTC,CARLSGDYNEQFF
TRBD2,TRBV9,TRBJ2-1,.,TGTGCCAGCAGCCCGTGGACTAGCGGCAATGAGCAGTTCTTC,CASSPWTSGNEQFF
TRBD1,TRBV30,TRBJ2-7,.,TGTGCCTGGGGCTTCCAGGGGGCCCTCGAGCAGTACTTC,CAWGFQGALEQYF
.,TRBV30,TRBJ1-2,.,TGTGCCTGGAGCTACTCCTACGGACAGTTGGCTGGCTACACCTTC,CAWSYSYGQLAGYTF
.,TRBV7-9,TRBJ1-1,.,TGTGCCAGCAGCTTATCGACAGGTACGAGCACTGAAGCTTTCTTT,CASSLSTGTSTEAFF
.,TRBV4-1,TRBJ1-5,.,TGCGCCAGCAGCCCCGAGGACAGTAGCGGCAATCAGCCCCAGCATTTT,CASSPEDSSGNQPQHF
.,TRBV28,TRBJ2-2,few,TGTGCCAGCGATCGGACGACCGGGGAGCTGTTTTTT,CASDRTTGELFF
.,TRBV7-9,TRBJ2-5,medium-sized,TGTGCCAGCAGCCTCCGAGAGGGGGAAGAGACCCAGTACTTC,CASSLREGEETQYF
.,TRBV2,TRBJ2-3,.,TGTGCCAGCCCCGACCCAACACGGGACACAGATACGCAGTATTTT,CASPDPTRDTDTQYF
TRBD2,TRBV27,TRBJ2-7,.,TGTGCCAGCAGTCCCCGGGGAGGGTACGAGCAGTACTTC,CASSPRGGYEQYF
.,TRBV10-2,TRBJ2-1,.,TGCGCCAGCAGTGAGGACAATGAGCAGTTCTTC,CASSEDNEQFF
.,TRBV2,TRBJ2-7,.,TGTGCCAGCAGTCCTTCCCCAGGGACGGCGGCCTACGAGCAGTACTTC,CASSPSPGTAAYEQYF
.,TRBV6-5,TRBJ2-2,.,TGTGCCAGCAGGTTCGGGACCGAGAACACCGGGGAGCTGTTTTTT,CASRFGTENTGELFF
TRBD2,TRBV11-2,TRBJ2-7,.,TGTGCCAGCAAATATGGGGCGGGGGCCTACGAGCAGTACTTC,CASKYGAGAYEQYF
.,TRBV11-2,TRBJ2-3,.,TGTGCCAGCAGTTCCCCCCCCTTAGATACGCAGTATTTT,CASSSPPLDTQYF
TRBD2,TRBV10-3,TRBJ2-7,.,TGTGCCATCAGTGACGGGACTAGCGGGAGGTACGAGCAGTACTTC,CAISDGTSGRYEQYF
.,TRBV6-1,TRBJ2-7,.,TGTGCCAGCAGAGGAATGACAGTCTCCTACGAGCAGTACTTC,CASRGMTVSYEQYF
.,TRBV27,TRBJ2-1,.,TGTGCCAGCAGTTGCCCAACTGGGGGAGTCCGTTCCTACAATGAGCAGTTCTTC,CASSCPTGGVRSYNEQFF
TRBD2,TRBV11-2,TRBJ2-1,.,TGTGCCAGCAGCTTAGGACTAGCGGGAGGGCCCCAGATATACAATGAGCAGTTCTTC,CASSLGLAGGPQIYNEQFF
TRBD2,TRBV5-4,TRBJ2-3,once,TGTGCCAGCAGCCCTAGCGGGGGGGCATCAGATACGCAGTATTTT,CASSPSGGASDTQYF
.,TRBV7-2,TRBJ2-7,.,TGTGCCAGCAGCTCGGGGGAGGACAGCGCATACATCAACTTC,CASSSGEDSAYINF
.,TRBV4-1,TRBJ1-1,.,TGCGCCAGCAGCCAAGATTGGGGGAACACTGAAGCTTTCTTT,CASSQDWGNTEAFF
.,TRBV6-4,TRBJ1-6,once,TGTGCCAGCAGTGACAGGGATAATTCACCCCTCCACTTT,CASSDRDNSPLHF
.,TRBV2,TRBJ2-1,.,TGTGCCAGCAGTGAGGGATTCAATGAGCAGTTCTTC,CASSEGFNEQFF
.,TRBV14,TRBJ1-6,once,TGTGCCAGCAGCCACGGGGGGCCTCTCCACTTT,CASSHGGPLHF
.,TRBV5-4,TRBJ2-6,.,TGTGCCAGCAGGTTGTGGGGGTCTGGGGCCAACGTCCTGACTTTC,CASRLWGSGANVLTF
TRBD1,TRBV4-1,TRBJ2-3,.,TGCGCCAGCAGCCCCCGACAGGGCACGGATACGCAGTATTTT,CASSPRQGTDTQYF
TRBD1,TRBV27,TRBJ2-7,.,TGTGCCAGCGCGCAGGGGGCATCCTACGAGCAGTACTTC,CASAQGASYEQYF
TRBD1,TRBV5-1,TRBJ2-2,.,TGCGCCAGCAGCTTAGGGACAGATAACACCGGGGAGCTGTTTTTT,CASSLGTDNTGELFF
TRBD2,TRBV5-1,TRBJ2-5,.,TGCGCCAGCAGCTTGTTCGGCGGGAGTAGCCCAGAGACCCAGTACTTC,CASSLFGGSSPETQYF
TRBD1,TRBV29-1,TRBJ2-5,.,TGCAGCGCCCCGGAAGACAGGGCTGGGGAGACCCAGTACTTC,CSAPEDRAGETQYF
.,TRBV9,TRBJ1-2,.,TGTGCCAGCAGCCCCGGGACCGCCTATGGCTACACCTTC,CASSPGTAYGYTF
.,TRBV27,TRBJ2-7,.,TGTGCCAGCAGCTTTAGCGACGAGCAGTACTTC,CASSFSDEQYF
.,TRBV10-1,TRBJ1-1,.,TGCGCCAGCAGTGAGTCGACGGGGGATGGCACTGAAGCTTTCTTT,CASSESTGDGTEAFF
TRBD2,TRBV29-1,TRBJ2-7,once,TGCAGCGTTGTACTAGCGGGAGGGTACGAGCAGTACTTC,CSVVLAGGYEQYF